These 26 T cell receptor beta chains came from one sample sequenced in a study of T cells after yellow fever vaccination. One entry per CDR3 protein, called by TCRdb with MiXCR from the 5' RACE reads. Among 110,000 or so distinct CDR3 sequences, around 6.7% were seen once, and the ten largest hold approximately 3%. Sequencing used CD4+ T cells sorted from PBMCs, obtained 45 days after the first yellow fever vaccination. These receptors came from a man aged 18 to 30 who received the YFV17D yellow fever vaccine.

There are many counts of this clonotype. V usage is TRBV20-1 and J usage is TRBJ1-1; D possibly corresponds to TRBD1 (5 bases). Germline values: CDR1 DFQATT, CDR2 SNEGSKA (reference sequence). The length of the CDR3 is 13 residues. V was pared by 3 bases and J by 5 bases, with 13 bases between. The CDR3 sequence is CSASPGRRTEAFF. As DNA, the CDR3 is TGCAGTGCTAGTCCAGGGAGGAGAACTGAAGCTTTCTTT.

This clonotype was seen ten or more times. The chain uses TRBV6-2 or TRBV6-3 and TRBJ1-5; perhaps TRBD1 as D (6 bases). V lost 2 bases, J lost 7 bases, and 15 bases lay in between. The length of the CDR3 is 15 residues. Germline V gene data show CDR1 as MNHEY and CDR2 as SVGEGT. This chain's CDR3 is CASSYPRGGQQPQHF. As DNA, the CDR3 is TGTGCCAGCAGTTACCCCCGGGGGGGGCAACAGCCCCAGCATTTT.

In its sample, this clonotype was seen many times. The chain joins TRBV6-1 to TRBJ2-6, with D perhaps matching TRBD1 or TRBD2 (5 bases each). The V end lost 6 bases, the J end lost 0 bases, and 12 bases lay between the germline ends. The CDR3 is 16 residues long. Germline CDR1 is MNHNS and CDR2 is SASEGT. The CDR3 bases are TGTGCCAGCAGCCCGGGACGTTACTCTGGGGCCAACGTCCTGACTTTC. Its protein product is CASSPGRYSGANVLTF.

Ten or more counts support this clonotype. The V gene is TRBV7-6, the J gene TRBJ1-1; tentative D call: TRBD1 (6 bases). The CDR3 is 13 amino acids. Germline CDR1 reads SGHVS; CDR2 reads FNYEAQ. V was trimmed by 5 bases and J by 0 bases, leaving 7 bases between them. This CDR3 is CASSRTVNTEAFF. The CDR3 DNA follows: TGTGCCAGCAGCCGGACAGTGAACACTGAAGCTTTCTTT.

This clonotype was recorded many times. The V gene is TRBV4-3, the J gene TRBJ2-3; no definite D call. V was clipped by 3 bases and J by 6 bases, with 10 bases between them. The CDR3 runs 13 residues. The V gene's germline CDR1 is LGHNA and CDR2 YSLEER. The CDR3 DNA sequence: TGCGCCAGCAGCCAGACCATAAGCGATACGCAGTATTTT. It encodes CASSQTISDTQYF.

This clonotype was seen at least ten times. This chain links TRBV5-1 with TRBJ2-3, with a tentative D call TRBD2 (6 bases). Germline values: CDR1 SGHRS, CDR2 YFSETQ. The CDR3 is 16 residues long. V dropped 5 bases and J dropped 2 bases, with 18 bases sitting between them. CDR3 sequence (DNA): TGCGCCAGCAGGAGGGTCGGGGGATTGAACACAGATACGCAGTATTTT. Translating it yields CASRRVGGLNTDTQYF.

This clonotype was detected ten times or more. The genes are TRBV29-1 and TRBJ1-5, with D perhaps TRBD1 (5 bases). The CDR3 is made up of 14 amino acids. The V end lost 5 bases, the J end lost 4 bases, and 15 bases lay between the germline ends. In germline, CDR1 is SQVTM, CDR2 ANQGSEA. The CDR3, as DNA: TGCAGCGTTTCGGGTCCGGGGGGAAATCAGCCCCAGCATTTT. It yields the protein CSVSGPGGNQPQHF. The full variable domain, in which reference TRBV29-1 and TRBJ1-5 provide the parts outside the CDR3, is SAVISQKPSRDICQRGTSLTIQCQVDSQVTMMFWYRQQPGQSLTLIATANQGSEATYESGFVIDKFPISRPNLTFSTLTVSNMSPEDSSIYLCSVSGPGGNQPQHFGDGTRLSIL.

This clonotype was counted at least ten times. The CDR3 DNA reads as TGCGCCAGCAGCTTACCCCCGGGACAGGGTCCCTCGGGGGCCAACGTCCTGACTTTC. Translating it yields CASSLPPGQGPSGANVLTF. The chain carries TRBV5-1 and TRBJ2-6; 9 nucleotides agree with TRBD1. V shed 2 bases, J shed 4 bases, and the junction held 13 bases outside the gene matches. There are 19 residues in the CDR3. Germline assignment: CDR1 SGHRS and CDR2 YFSETQ. Full variable domain (outside the CDR3, taken from reference TRBV5-1 and TRBJ2-6): KAGVTQTPRYLIKTRGQQVTLSCSPISGHRSVSWYQQTPGQGLQFLFEYFSETQRNKGNFPGRFSGRQFSNSRSEMNVSTLELGDSALYLCASSLPPGQGPSGANVLTFGAGSRLTVL.

This clonotype was seen repeatedly, ten times or more. The chain couples TRBV5-1 to TRBJ2-3; D not certain. V was shortened by 0 bases and J by 3 bases, with 14 bases between the two germline ends. Germline assignment: CDR1 SGHRS and CDR2 YFSETQ. CDR3 length: 16 residues. The CDR3 reads CASSLAVASVTDTQYF. CDR3 in DNA: TGCGCCAGCAGCTTGGCCGTCGCATCTGTGACAGATACGCAGTATTTT.

This clonotype showed up many times. This sequence joins TRBV7-2 and TRBJ1-3; TRBD1 matches at 8 bases. The CDR3 sequence is 15 residues long. The germline V gene encodes CDR1 SGHTA and CDR2 FQGNSA. The trim removed 4 bases at V and 4 bases at J, leaving 6 bases unmatched. CDR3 loop: CASSSRTGSGNTIYF. The CDR3 DNA reads TGTGCCAGCAGCTCCCGGACAGGGTCCGGAAACACCATATATTTT.

This clonotype came up many times. The rearrangement joins TRBV10-3 to TRBJ2-7, with D possibly TRBD1 on 7 matching bases. V lost 2 bases, J lost 2 bases, and 16 bases lay in between. The CDR3 is 16 residues long. Germline-derived CDR1 and CDR2 are ENHRY and SYGVKD. The CDR3 DNA follows: TGTGCCATCAGTGAGGGGGGGACAGTTGGAACCTACGAGCAGTACGTC. This sequence encodes CAISEGGTVGTYEQYV.

This clonotype was seen repeatedly, ten times or more. CDR3 nucleotide sequence: TGTGCCAGCTCACCCGGGCCGAGCTCCTATAATTCACCCCTCCACTTT. The encoded protein is CASSPGPSSYNSPLHF. The chain employs TRBV18 and TRBJ1-6, with D uncertain. This CDR3 is 16 amino acids long. Looked up from germline, CDR1 is KGHSH and CDR2 is LQKENI. V was trimmed by 3 bases and J by 0 bases, leaving 9 bases between them. Together with reference TRBV18 and TRBJ1-6, the CDR3 gives the full variable domain: NAGVMQNPRHLVRRRGQEARLRCSPMKGHSHVYWYRQLPEEGLKFMVYLQKENIIDESGMPKERFSAEFPKEGPSILRIQQVVRGDSAAYFCASSPGPSSYNSPLHFGNGTRLTVT.

Many counts were recorded for this clonotype. The CDR3 loop is CASSPSGTGYNSPLHF. The CDR3 nucleotides read TGTGCCAGCAGCCCCTCCGGGACAGGGTATAATTCACCCCTCCACTTT. V is TRBV7-9 and J is TRBJ1-6, with 9 bases identical to TRBD1. The germline gives CDR1 SEHNR, CDR2 FQNEAQ (reference sequence). The V segment lost 5 bases and the J segment 4 bases; nucleotides outside the gene matches: 6. CDR3 size: 16 residues.

The chain has TRBV5-8 and TRBJ2-1, with a tentative D call TRBD2 (6 bases). The CDR3 sequence is 13 residues long. CDR1 and CDR2 (germline): SGHTS, YDEGEE. V gave up 4 bases and J gave up 5 bases, with 10 bases separating them. CDR3 in amino acids: CASSLGLNNEQFF. DNA of the CDR3: TGTGCCAGCAGCCTGGGACTTAACAATGAGCAGTTCTTC. Full variable domain (outside the CDR3, taken from reference TRBV5-8 and TRBJ2-1): EAGVTQSPTHLIKTRGQQATLRCSPISGHTSVYWYQQALGLGLQFLLWYDEGEERNRGNFPPRFSGRQFPNYSSELNVNALELEDSALYLCASSLGLNNEQFFGPGTRLTVL.

This clonotype was counted only a few times. V gene TRBV13 combines with J gene TRBJ2-6; TRBD1 or TRBD2 may be the D gene (5 bases each). This CDR3 contains 21 residues. V dropped 1 base and J dropped 0 bases, with 22 bases sitting between them. In germline, CDR1 is PRHDT, CDR2 FYEKMQ (reference sequence). The CDR3 DNA reads TGTGCCAGCAGCTTAGTGCTAGGCTGGGGGTTAGGAAGCTCTGGGGCCAACGTCCTGACTTTC. It codes for CASSLVLGWGLGSSGANVLTF.

Ten or more counts support this clonotype. This chain links TRBV6-5 with TRBJ1-2, with 10 bases matching TRBD1. Germline values: CDR1 MNHEY, CDR2 SVGAGI. The CDR3 is 15 amino acids. The V and J ends lost 5 bases and 3 bases, in that order; junction bases with no gene match: 6. Here the CDR3 DNA reads TGTGCCAGCAGTGCCGGACAGGGGGTTTACTATGGCTACACCTTC. Protein: CASSAGQGVYYGYTF.

This clonotype was seen many times. This rearrangement joins TRBV12-3 or TRBV12-4 to TRBJ2-3; D unclear. The CDR3 loop spans 14 amino acids. The V and J ends lost 6 bases and 1 base respectively, with 11 bases between them. The CDR3 reads CASSRLQGTDTQYF. CDR3 DNA sequence: TGTGCCAGCAGCCGACTCCAGGGCACAGATACGCAGTATTTT.

The chain recombines TRBV7-9 with TRBJ1-2; D uncertain. CDR1 and CDR2 from the germline V gene are SEHNR and FQNEAQ (reference sequence). CDR3 length equals 15 residues. Trimming removed 5 bases at V and 4 bases at J, with 17 bases between. CDR3 sequence reads: CASSPSGSAVYGYTF. DNA of the CDR3: TGTGCCAGCAGCCCAAGCGGGTCAGCCGTCTATGGCTACACCTTC.

This clonotype was seen ten or more times. The chain employs TRBV3-1 and TRBJ2-1; D is ambiguous. Germline-derived CDR1 and CDR2 are LGHDT and YNNKEL (reference sequence). V lost 3 bases, J lost 9 bases, and 9 bases lay in between. The CDR3 totals 12 residues. The CDR3 loop is CASSQGYGEQFF. The CDR3 DNA reads as TGTGCCAGCAGCCAGGGCTATGGTGAGCAGTTCTTC.

This clonotype was detected many times. The chain carries TRBV14 and TRBJ2-1; D might be TRBD1 or TRBD2, each matching 5 bases. CDR1 and CDR2 from the germline V gene are SGHDN and FVKESK. Between the trimmed V and J ends, which lost 2 bases and 2 bases, there was a span of 16 bases. The CDR3 extends over 17 amino acids. The CDR3: CASSQRLWGTTYNEQFF. The CDR3 region has the DNA TGTGCCAGCAGCCAAAGGTTGTGGGGGACCACCTACAATGAGCAGTTCTTC.

The DNA of the CDR3 is TGTGCCAGCAGCTTAGGACAGGGTACGGATGGAAACACCATATATTTT. It specifies CASSLGQGTDGNTIYF. This chain uses TRBV7-9 with TRBJ1-3, with 7 bases that match TRBD1. The CDR3 consists of 16 residues. Trimming cost V 1 base and J 3 bases; bases outside gene matches: 6. CDR1 SEHNR and CDR2 FQNEAQ come from the germline V gene (reference sequence). The entire variable domain, with the rest obtained from reference TRBV7-9 and TRBJ1-3, is as follows: DTGVSQNPRHKITKRGQNVTFRCDPISEHNRLYWYRQTLGQGPEFLTYFQNEAQLEKSRLLSDRFSAERPKGSFSTLEIQRTEQGDSAMYLCASSLGQGTDGNTIYFGEGSWLTVV.

At least ten counts were recorded for this clonotype. The chain links TRBV7-9 to TRBJ1-2, with TRBD1 as a possible D gene (6 bases). With 1 base removed from V and 2 bases from J, the gap between germline ends came to 11 bases. Looked up from germline, CDR1 is SEHNR and CDR2 is FQNEAQ (reference sequence). CDR3 length equals 15 residues. The CDR3 reads CASSLVAGENYGYTF. The CDR3 DNA sequence: TGTGCCAGCAGCTTAGTGGCAGGGGAAAACTATGGCTACACCTTC.

This clonotype came up a few times. The chain employs TRBV5-5 and TRBJ1-2; D may be TRBD1 (5 bases). The CDR3 runs to 16 residues. V dropped 4 bases and J dropped 3 bases, with 19 bases sitting between them. Germline V gene lookup returns CDR1 SGHKS and CDR2 YYEKEE (reference sequence). CDR3 residues: CASSHSFGTGDYGYTF. The DNA of the CDR3 is TGTGCCAGCAGCCACAGTTTTGGGACGGGAGACTATGGCTACACCTTC.

This clonotype was detected many times. The rearrangement links TRBV6-2 or TRBV6-3 to TRBJ1-2; D gene unclear. In germline, CDR1 is MNHEY, CDR2 SVGEGT. The CDR3 is made up of 15 amino acids. Trimming took off 8 bases at V and 4 bases at J, with 20 bases between the two ends. CDR3 coding DNA: TGTGCCAGCTGCGAGCCGACTGGCCCGCCCTATGGCTACACCTTC. Protein: CASCEPTGPPYGYTF.

This sequence joins TRBV3-1 and TRBJ1-2; no definite D call. Germline V gene lookup returns CDR1 LGHDT and CDR2 YNNKEL (reference sequence). This CDR3 contains 15 residues. Trimming took off 1 base at V and 0 bases at J, with 9 bases between the two ends. Here the CDR3 reads CASSQAGVTNYGYTF. The CDR3 DNA is TGTGCCAGCAGCCAAGCCGGGGTAACTAACTATGGCTACACCTTC.

By frequency in the sample, this clonotype is medium-sized. The CDR3 spells CASRGTEAFF. For the CDR3, the DNA is TGTGCCAGCAGGGGCACTGAAGCTTTCTTT. The V and J genes are TRBV12-3 or TRBV12-4 and TRBJ1-1; no clear D gene. The CDR3 has 10 amino acids. Trimming took off 6 bases at V and 4 bases at J, with 3 bases between the two ends.